One and the same sample provided the 5 T cell receptor beta chains below, sequenced in a study of OX40 agonist ivuxolimab in advanced cancers. The data were produced by immunoSEQ multiplex PCR, yet TCRdb's version contains in-frame clones alone and is incomplete. This sample carries about 61,000 clones, about 92% of them seen once, and the ten largest clones take 23%. Sequenced material: CD4+ or CD8+ T cells sorted from blood, taken in a trial of the OX40 agonist ivuxolimab. The source is an adult with an advanced solid tumor such as melanoma, head and neck, liver or kidney cancer.

This clone is a singleton in its sample. CDR3 DNA: TGTGCCAGCAGCCGAGGGGGGACAGGGGGCCACGAGCAGTACGTC. As protein: CASSRGGTGGHEQYV. The chain has TRBV6-6 and TRBJ2-7, with 12 bases identical to TRBD1. The J segment lost 5 bases and the V segment lost 6 bases, leaving 8 bases of the junction unmatched. The CDR3 consists of 15 residues. The V gene's germline CDR1 is MNHNY and CDR2 SVGAGI (reference sequence).

The chain uses TRBV25-1 and TRBJ2-3; D unresolved. The germline gives CDR1 MGHDK, CDR2 SYGVNS. The germline V and J ends were trimmed by 2 bases and 4 bases, with 4 bases remaining between them. The CDR3 runs to 12 residues. Here the CDR3 DNA reads TGTGCCAGCAGTGAAATGGCAGATACGCAGTATTTT. Translating gives CASSEMADTQYF.

The chain is built from TRBV6-6 and TRBJ2-7; no firm D call. Per the germline V gene, CDR1 is MNHNY and CDR2 is SVGAGI (reference sequence). The CDR3 contains 13 residues. The V gene lost 0 bases and the J gene lost 2 bases, with 5 bases spanning the gap. In DNA, the CDR3 is TGTGCCAGCAGTTACTCTCTTACCTACGAGCAGTACTTC. Residues: CASSYSLTYEQYF.

The chain uses TRBV9 and TRBJ1-2, with D uncertain. CDR3 length equals 14 residues. CDR1 and CDR2 (germline): SGDLS, YYNGEE. V lost 0 bases, J lost 0 bases, and 6 bases lay in between. The CDR3 DNA is TGTGCCAGCAGCGTAGGGAGTTCTAACTATGGCTACACCTTC. Translated, it gives CASSVGSSNYGYTF.

The V and J genes are TRBV15 and TRBJ1-5, with D uncertain. Trimming removed 0 bases from V and 6 bases from J, with 12 bases in between. The CDR3 length is 15 residues. CDR1 is LNHNV and CDR2 is YYDKDF in the germline V gene (reference sequence). CDR3 loop: CATSRDSIGFQPQHF. DNA of the CDR3: TGTGCCACCAGCAGAGATTCCATTGGCTTTCAGCCCCAGCATTTT.